This T cell receptor (beta chain) was sequenced in a study of T cell repertoires in cytomegalovirus infection. Study results and limitations: CMV-specific HLA-C-restricted TCR beta clonotypes dominated the ex vivo response.

The CDR3 is made up of 15 amino acids. Germline-derived CDR1 and CDR2 are MNHEY and SMNVEV (reference sequence). The junction had 8 bases not matched to a gene; V was cut back by 5 bases and J by 5 bases. TCRdb redid the calling of the reads with MiXCR, one entry per CDR3 protein. The repertoire holds a few hundred thousand distinct CDR3 sequences, 34% seen once, with approximately 13% in the top ten. About this clonotype itself: The antigen remains unidentified.

The rearrangement uses TRBV27 and TRBJ2-3; 9 bases are shared with TRBD2. Sequenced here: cultured PBMCs, sampled from culture after CMV antigen stimulation. The sequence was obtained from a human donor in good health (CMV status not recorded). Some clones in this sample may be carry-over from other donors' samples. The CDR3 nucleotides read TGTGCCAGCAGTGTAGCGGGAGTTGGGGTAGATACGCAGTATTTT. The encoded protein is CASSVAGVGVDTQYF.